This T cell receptor beta chain was identified in a study of shared clonotypes between healthy human individuals. Across the whole study: CD4 naive and CD4 memory each took three plates per donor, while CD8 naive took two and CD8 memory one.

In the naive CD8 group, cells lacked CD45RO and were positively selected for CCR7, so terminally differentiated effector memory CD45RA+ cells were left out. Trimming took 5 bases from V and 2 from J; bases not matched to a gene: 5. CDR1 is LNHDA and CDR2 is SQIVND in the germline V gene (reference sequence). The CDR3 length is 14 residues. Here immunoSEQ multiplex PCR was the method, and the copy in TCRdb shows in-frame clones only, minus some. The sample includes around 2.1 million clones, about 93% of them seen just once. This chain connects TRBV19 to TRBJ2-7; 8 nucleotides match TRBD1. What was sequenced was naive CD8+ T cells from PBMCs. The sequence came from a man younger than 35 in good health. Some clones in this sample may be carry-over from other donors' samples. The CDR3 nucleotides read TGTGCCAGTAGTTACAGGGGGTTAGCCTACGAGCAGTACTTC. This sequence encodes CASSYRGLAYEQYF.